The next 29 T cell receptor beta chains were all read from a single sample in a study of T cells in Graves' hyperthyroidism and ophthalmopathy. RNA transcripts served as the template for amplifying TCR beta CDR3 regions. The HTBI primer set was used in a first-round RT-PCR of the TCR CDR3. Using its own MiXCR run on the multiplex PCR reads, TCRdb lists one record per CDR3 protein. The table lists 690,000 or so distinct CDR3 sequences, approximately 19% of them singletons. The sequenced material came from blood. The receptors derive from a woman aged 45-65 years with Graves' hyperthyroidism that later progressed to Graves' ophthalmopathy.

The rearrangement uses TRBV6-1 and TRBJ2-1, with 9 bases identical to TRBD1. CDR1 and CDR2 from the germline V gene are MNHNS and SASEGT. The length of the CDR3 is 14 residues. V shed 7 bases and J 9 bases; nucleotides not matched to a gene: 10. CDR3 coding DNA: TGTGCCAGCAACCCGGGACAGGGCCGCAGTGAGCAGTTCTTC. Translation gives CASNPGQGRSEQFF.

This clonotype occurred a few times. CDR3 nucleotides: TGTGCCAGCAGTGGCCCCGGGACACTCTATGGCTACACCTTC. Its protein is CASSGPGTLYGYTF. J is TRBJ1-2 and V is TRBV6-1, with D possibly being TRBD1 (6 bases). The CDR3 sequence is 14 residues long. Per the germline V gene, CDR1 is MNHNS and CDR2 is SASEGT. Trimming stripped 4 bases from V and 4 bases from J, with 13 bases between.

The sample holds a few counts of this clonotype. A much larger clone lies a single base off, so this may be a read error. CDR3 coding DNA: TGTGCCAGCAGCATCGACAGGAACTCCTACGAGCAGCACTTC. Protein: CASSIDRNSYEQHF. The chain has TRBV11-2 and TRBJ2-7; possibly TRBD1 for D (6 bases). Per the germline V gene, CDR1 is SGHAT and CDR2 is FQNNGV. This CDR3 has 14 residues.

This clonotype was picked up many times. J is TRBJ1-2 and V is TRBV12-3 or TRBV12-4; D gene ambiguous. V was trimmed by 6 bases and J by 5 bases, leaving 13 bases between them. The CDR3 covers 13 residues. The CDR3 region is CASSFGESYGYTF. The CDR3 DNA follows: TGTGCCAGCAGCTTCGGAGAGTCTTATGGCTACACCTTC.

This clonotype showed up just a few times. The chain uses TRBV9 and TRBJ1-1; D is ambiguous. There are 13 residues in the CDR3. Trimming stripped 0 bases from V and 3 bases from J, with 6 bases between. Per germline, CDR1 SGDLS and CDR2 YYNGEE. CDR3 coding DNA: TGTGCCAGCAGCGTAGGGTCGGACACTGAAGCTTTCTTT. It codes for CASSVGSDTEAFF.

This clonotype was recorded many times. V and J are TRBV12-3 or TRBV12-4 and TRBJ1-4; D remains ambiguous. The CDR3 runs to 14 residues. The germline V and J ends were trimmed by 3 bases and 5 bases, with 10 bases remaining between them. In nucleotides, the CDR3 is TGTGCCAGCAGTTTTACGGGAAACAATGAAAAACTGTTTTTT. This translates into CASSFTGNNEKLFF.

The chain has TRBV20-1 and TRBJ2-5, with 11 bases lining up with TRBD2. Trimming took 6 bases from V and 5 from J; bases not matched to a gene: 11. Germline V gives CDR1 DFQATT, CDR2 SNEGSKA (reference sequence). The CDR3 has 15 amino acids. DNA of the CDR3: TGCAGTGCCAACCGACTAGCGGGGCTTGATGAGACCCAGTACTTC. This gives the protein CSANRLAGLDETQYF.

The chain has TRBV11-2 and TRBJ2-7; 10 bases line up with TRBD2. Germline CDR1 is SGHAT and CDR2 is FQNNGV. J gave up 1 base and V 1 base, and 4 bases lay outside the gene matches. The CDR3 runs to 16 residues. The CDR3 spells CASSLGRTSGSYEQYF. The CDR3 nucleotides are TGTGCCAGCAGCTTAGGACGGACTAGCGGATCCTACGAGCAGTACTTC.

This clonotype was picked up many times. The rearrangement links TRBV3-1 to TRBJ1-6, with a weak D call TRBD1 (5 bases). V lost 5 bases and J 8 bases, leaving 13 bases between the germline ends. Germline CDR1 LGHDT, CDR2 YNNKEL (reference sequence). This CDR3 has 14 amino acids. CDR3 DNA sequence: TGTGCCAGCAGCTTCCCCGGGGGGGATTCACCCCTCCACTTT. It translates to CASSFPGGDSPLHF.

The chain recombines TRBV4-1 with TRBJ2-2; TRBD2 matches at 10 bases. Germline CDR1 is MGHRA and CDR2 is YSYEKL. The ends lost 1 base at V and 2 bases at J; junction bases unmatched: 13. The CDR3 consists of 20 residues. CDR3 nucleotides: TGCGCCAGCAGCCAAGTTTACCTATCTAGCGGGGGAGGTAACACCGGGGAGCTGTTTTTT. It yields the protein CASSQVYLSSGGGNTGELFF.

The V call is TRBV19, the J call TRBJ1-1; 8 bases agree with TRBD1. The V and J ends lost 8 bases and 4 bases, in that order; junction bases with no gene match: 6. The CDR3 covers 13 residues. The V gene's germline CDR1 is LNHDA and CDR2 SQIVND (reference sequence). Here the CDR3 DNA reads TGTGCCAGTGGACAGGGAGGTCTCACTGAAGCTTTCTTT. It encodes CASGQGGLTEAFF.

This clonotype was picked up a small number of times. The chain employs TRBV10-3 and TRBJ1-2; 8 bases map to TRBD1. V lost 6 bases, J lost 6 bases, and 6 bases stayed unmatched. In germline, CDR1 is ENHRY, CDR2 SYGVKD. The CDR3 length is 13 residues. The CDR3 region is CAIRTGDGDGYTF. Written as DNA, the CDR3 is TGTGCCATCAGGACAGGGGACGGAGATGGCTACACCTTC.

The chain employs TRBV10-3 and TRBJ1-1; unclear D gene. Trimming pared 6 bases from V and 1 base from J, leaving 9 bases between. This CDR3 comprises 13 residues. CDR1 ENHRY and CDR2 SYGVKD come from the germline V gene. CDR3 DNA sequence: TGTGCCATCAGGTGGACCGAGAACACTGAAGCTTTCTTT. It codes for CAIRWTENTEAFF.

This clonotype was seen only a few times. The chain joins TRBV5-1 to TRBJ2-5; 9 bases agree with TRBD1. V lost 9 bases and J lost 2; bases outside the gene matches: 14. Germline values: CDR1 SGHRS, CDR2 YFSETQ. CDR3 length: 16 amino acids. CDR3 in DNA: TGCGCCACCCGGCCCCGGACAGGGGACCTACAAGAGACCCAGTACTTC. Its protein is CATRPRTGDLQETQYF. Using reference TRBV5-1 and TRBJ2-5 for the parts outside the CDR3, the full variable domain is KAGVTQTPRYLIKTRGQQVTLSCSPISGHRSVSWYQQTPGQGLQFLFEYFSETQRNKGNFPGRFSGRQFSNSRSEMNVSTLELGDSALYLCATRPRTGDLQETQYFGPGTRLLVL.

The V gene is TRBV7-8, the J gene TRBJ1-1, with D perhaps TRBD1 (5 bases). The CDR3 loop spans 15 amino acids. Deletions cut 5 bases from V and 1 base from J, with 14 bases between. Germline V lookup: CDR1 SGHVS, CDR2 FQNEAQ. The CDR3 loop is CASSTIREGNTEAFF. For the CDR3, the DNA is TGTGCCAGCAGCACGATCAGGGAAGGGAACACTGAAGCTTTCTTT. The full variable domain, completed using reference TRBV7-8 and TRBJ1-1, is GAGVSQSPRYKVAKRGQDVALRCDPISGHVSLFWYQQALGQGPEFLTYFQNEAQLDKSGLPSDRFFAERPEGSVSTLKIQRTQQEDSAVYLCASSTIREGNTEAFFGQGTRLTVV.

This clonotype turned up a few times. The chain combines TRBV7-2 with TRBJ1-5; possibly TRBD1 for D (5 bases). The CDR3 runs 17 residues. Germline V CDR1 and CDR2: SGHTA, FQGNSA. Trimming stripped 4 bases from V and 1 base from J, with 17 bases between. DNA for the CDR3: TGTGCCAGCAGCTATATCCAGGGAGGGAGAAGCAATCAGCCCCAGCATTTT. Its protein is CASSYIQGGRSNQPQHF.

For the CDR3, the DNA is TGTGCCAGCAGCTTAGCGGAACAGGGGAATGGCTACACCTTC. Its protein product is CASSLAEQGNGYTF. The rearrangement links TRBV7-9 to TRBJ1-2; 7 bases align to TRBD1. The CDR3 is 14 amino acids. CDR1 is SEHNR, CDR2 FQNEAQ, per germline (reference sequence). V dropped 0 bases and J dropped 6; count of bases not matched to a gene: 4.

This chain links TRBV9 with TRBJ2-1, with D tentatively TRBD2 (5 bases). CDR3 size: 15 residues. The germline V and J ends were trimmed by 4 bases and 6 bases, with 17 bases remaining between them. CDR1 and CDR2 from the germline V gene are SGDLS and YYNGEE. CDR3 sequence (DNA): TGTGCCAGCAGCCCTGAGACCTTACGGGGCAATGAGCAGTTCTTC. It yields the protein CASSPETLRGNEQFF.

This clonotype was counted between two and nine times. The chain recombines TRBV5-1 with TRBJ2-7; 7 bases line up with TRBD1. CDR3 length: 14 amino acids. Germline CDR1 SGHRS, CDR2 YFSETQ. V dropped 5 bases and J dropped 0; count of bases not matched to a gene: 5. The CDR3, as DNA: TGCGCCAGCAGAGAACAGGGGAACTCCTACGAGCAGTACTTC. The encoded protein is CASREQGNSYEQYF.

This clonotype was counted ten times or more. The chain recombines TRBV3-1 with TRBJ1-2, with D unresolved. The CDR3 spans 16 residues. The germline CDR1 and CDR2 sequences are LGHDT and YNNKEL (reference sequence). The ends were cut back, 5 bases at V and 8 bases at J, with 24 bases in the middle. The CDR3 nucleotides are TGTGCCAGCAGCACCCGGTACTTGAGGCCCACGTCCGGCTACACCTTC. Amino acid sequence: CASSTRYLRPTSGYTF.

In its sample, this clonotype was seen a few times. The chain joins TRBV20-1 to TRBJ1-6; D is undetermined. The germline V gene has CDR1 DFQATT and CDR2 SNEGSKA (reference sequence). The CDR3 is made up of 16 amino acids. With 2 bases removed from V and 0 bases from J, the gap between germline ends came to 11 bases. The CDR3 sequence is CSARSPKLSYNSPLHF. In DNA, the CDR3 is TGCAGTGCTAGAAGCCCAAAGCTCTCCTATAATTCACCCCTCCACTTT.

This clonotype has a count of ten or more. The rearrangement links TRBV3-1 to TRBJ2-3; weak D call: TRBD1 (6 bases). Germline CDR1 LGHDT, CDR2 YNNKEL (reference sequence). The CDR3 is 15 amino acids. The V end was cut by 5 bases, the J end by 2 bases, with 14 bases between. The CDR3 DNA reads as TGTGCCAGCAGCAACAGGGTAGGCTACACAGATACGCAGTATTTT. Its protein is CASSNRVGYTDTQYF.

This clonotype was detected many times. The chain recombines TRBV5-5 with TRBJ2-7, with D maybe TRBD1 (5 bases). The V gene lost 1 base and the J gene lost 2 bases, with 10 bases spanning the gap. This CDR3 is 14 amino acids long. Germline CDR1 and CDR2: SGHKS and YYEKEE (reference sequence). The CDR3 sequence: CASSLTGAAYEQYF. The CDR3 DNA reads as TGTGCCAGCAGCTTGACAGGAGCCGCCTACGAGCAGTACTTC.

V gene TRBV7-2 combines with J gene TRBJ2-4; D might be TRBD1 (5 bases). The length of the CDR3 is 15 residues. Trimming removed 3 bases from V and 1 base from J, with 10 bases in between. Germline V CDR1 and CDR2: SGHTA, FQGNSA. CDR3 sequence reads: CASSFVGVAKNIQYF. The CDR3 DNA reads TGTGCCAGCAGCTTTGTAGGGGTCGCCAAAAACATTCAGTACTTC.

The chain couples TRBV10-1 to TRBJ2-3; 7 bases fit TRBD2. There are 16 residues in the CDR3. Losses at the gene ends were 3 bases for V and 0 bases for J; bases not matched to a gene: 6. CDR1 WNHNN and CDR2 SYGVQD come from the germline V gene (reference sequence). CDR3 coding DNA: TGCGCCAGCAGTGAAGGAGGGAGGGTTAGCACAGATACGCAGTATTTT. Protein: CASSEGGRVSTDTQYF.

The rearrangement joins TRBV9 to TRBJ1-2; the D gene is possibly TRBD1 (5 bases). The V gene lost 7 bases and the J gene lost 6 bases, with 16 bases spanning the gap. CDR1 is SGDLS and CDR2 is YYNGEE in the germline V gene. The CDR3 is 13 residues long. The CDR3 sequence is CASHAGTVNGYTF. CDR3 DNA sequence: TGTGCCAGCCACGCAGGGACGGTGAATGGCTACACCTTC.

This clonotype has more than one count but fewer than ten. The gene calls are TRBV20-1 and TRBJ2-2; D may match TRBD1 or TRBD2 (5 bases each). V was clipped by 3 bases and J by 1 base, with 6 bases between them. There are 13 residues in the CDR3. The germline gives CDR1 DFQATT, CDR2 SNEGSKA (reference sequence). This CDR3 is CSARGRNTGELFF. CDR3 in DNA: TGCAGTGCTAGGGGACGGAACACCGGGGAGCTGTTTTTT.

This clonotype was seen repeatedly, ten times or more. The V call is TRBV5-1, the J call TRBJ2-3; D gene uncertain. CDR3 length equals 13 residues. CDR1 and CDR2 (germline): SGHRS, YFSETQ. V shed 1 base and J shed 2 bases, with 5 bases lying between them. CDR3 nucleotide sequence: TGCGCCAGCAGCTTGTACTACACAGATACGCAGTATTTT. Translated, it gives CASSLYYTDTQYF.

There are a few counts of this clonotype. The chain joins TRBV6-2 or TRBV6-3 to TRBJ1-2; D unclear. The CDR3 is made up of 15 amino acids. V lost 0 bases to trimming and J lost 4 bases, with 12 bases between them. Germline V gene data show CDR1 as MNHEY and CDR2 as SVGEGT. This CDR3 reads CASSYSQARRYGYTF. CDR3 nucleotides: TGTGCCAGCAGTTACTCCCAGGCCCGACGCTATGGCTACACCTTC.